In its sample, the clone carrying this T cell receptor beta chain was seen a few times. The sample comes from a study of identical twins. The V and J ends lost 4 bases and 7 bases, in that order; junction bases with no gene match: 7. CDR1 is SQVTM and CDR2 is ANQGSEA in the germline V gene. The CDR3 consists of 13 residues. TCRdb analysed the 5' RACE reads with MiXCR anew, one entry per CDR3 protein. The sample holds 650,000 to 750,000 distinct CDR3 sequences, around 20% seen once. This sample also appeared in a second study, on T cells expressing NK-cell markers.

This receptor was obtained from a woman between 18 and 30 years old in good health. Material for sequencing was PBMCs. The chain uses TRBV29-1 and TRBJ2-7; TRBD2 matches at 10 bases. The CDR3 coding sequence is TGCAGCGTTGTAATAGCGGGAGGACATGAGCAGTACTTC. It yields the protein CSVVIAGGHEQYF.